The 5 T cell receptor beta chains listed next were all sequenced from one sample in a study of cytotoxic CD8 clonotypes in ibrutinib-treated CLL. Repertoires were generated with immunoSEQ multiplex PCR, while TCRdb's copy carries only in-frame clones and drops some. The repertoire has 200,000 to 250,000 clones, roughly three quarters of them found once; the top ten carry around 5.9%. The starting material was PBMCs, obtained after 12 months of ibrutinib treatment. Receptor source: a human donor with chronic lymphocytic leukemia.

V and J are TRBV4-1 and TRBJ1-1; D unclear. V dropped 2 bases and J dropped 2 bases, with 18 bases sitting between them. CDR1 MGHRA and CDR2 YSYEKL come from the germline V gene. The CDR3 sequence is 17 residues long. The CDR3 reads CASSQTLMKDSNTEAFF. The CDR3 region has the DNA TGCGCCAGCAGCCAAACTCTTATGAAGGACTCAAACACTGAAGCTTTCTTT.

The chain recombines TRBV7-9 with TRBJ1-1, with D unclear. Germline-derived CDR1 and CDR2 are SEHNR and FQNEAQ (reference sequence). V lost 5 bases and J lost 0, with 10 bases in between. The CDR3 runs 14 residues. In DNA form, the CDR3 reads TGTGCCAGCAGCCAATATAGAATGAACACTGAAGCTTTCTTT. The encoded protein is CASSQYRMNTEAFF.

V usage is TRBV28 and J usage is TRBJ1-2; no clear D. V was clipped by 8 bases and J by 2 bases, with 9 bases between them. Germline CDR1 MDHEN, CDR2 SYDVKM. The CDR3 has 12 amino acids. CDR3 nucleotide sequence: TGTGCCAGCGCGGGAGTAAACTATGGCTACACCTTC. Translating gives CASAGVNYGYTF.

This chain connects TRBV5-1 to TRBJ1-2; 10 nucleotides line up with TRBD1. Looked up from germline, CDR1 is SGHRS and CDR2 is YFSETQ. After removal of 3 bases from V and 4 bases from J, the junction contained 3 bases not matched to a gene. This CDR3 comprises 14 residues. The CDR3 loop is CASSSGQGIYGYTF. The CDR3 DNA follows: TGCGCCAGCAGCTCGGGACAGGGGATCTATGGCTACACCTTC.

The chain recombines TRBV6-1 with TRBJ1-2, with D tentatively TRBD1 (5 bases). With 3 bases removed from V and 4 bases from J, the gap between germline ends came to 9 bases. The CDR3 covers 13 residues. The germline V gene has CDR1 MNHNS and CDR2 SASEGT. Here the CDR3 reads CASSEARAYGYTF. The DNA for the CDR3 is TGTGCCAGCAGTGAGGCCAGGGCCTATGGCTACACCTTC.